The 17 T cell receptor beta chains reported below all come from one sample, sequenced in a study of OX40 agonist ivuxolimab in advanced cancers. Sequencing was performed with immunoSEQ multiplex PCR; in TCRdb, only in-frame clones are kept and a portion is missing. The repertoire holds roughly 27,000 clones, with around 81% as singletons. Sequencing was performed on CD4+ or CD8+ T cells sorted from blood, taken in a trial of the OX40 agonist ivuxolimab. The receptors were gathered from an adult with an advanced solid tumor such as melanoma, head and neck, liver or kidney cancer.

The gene calls are TRBV11-2 and TRBJ2-3; D may be TRBD2 (6 bases). Germline V CDR1 and CDR2: SGHAT, FQNNGV. This CDR3 is 11 amino acids long. Trimming removed 5 bases at V and 8 bases at J, with 8 bases between. This CDR3 is CASSSSGTQYF. The CDR3 DNA reads as TGTGCCAGCAGCAGTAGCGGTACGCAGTATTTT.

The chain is built from TRBV6-6 and TRBJ1-2; tentative D call: TRBD1 (5 bases). Per germline, CDR1 MNHNY and CDR2 SVGAGI (reference sequence). The ends were cut back, 8 bases at V and 5 bases at J, with 15 bases in the middle. This CDR3 has 13 residues. The CDR3 spells CASEDGGWYGYTF. CDR3 in DNA: TGTGCCAGCGAAGACGGGGGTTGGTATGGCTACACCTTC.

The chain couples TRBV2 to TRBJ2-3; 8 bases line up with TRBD2. Unmatched junction bases numbered 7, after V lost 7 bases and J lost 1 base. The CDR3 covers 15 residues. The germline gives CDR1 SNHLY, CDR2 FYNNEI. CDR3 sequence reads: CASILAGYRTDTQYF. The CDR3 DNA sequence: TGTGCCAGCATTTTAGCGGGATACCGCACAGATACGCAGTATTTT.

This chain connects TRBV28 to TRBJ2-7, with 12 nucleotides matching TRBD2. The ends lost 6 bases at V and 1 base at J; junction bases unmatched: 10. This CDR3 is 17 amino acids long. Germline V CDR1 and CDR2: MDHEN, SYDVKM. The CDR3 sequence is CASSDTSGRPESYEQYF. In DNA form, the CDR3 reads TGTGCCAGCAGCGATACTAGCGGGAGGCCCGAATCCTACGAGCAGTACTTC.

A single count supports this clone. The chain carries TRBV29-1 and TRBJ2-2; tentative D call: TRBD1 (6 bases). Trimming stripped 6 bases from V and 2 bases from J, with 10 bases between. The CDR3 has 13 amino acids. Germline V gives CDR1 SQVTM, CDR2 ANQGSEA. CDR3 loop: CSVVDRNTGELFF. CDR3 sequence (DNA): TGCAGCGTGGTGGACAGAAACACCGGGGAGCTGTTTTTT.

This rearrangement joins TRBV7-9 to TRBJ2-3; D is uncertain. The CDR3 is made up of 13 amino acids. Germline lookup yields CDR1 SEHNR and CDR2 FQNEAQ (reference sequence). V gave up 1 base and J gave up 0 bases, with 2 bases separating them. Here the CDR3 DNA reads TGTGCCAGCAGCTTAGTTAGCACAGATACGCAGTATTTT. Translating gives CASSLVSTDTQYF.

This rearrangement joins TRBV2 to TRBJ1-2; no clear D gene. The CDR3 has 13 amino acids. Germline V lookup: CDR1 SNHLY, CDR2 FYNNEI. Trimming took 3 bases from V and 4 from J, leaving 9 bases between them. DNA of the CDR3: TGTGCCAGCAGTGAGGCGGCGCTCTATGGCTACACCTTC. Its translation: CASSEAALYGYTF. Supplemented by reference TRBV2 and TRBJ1-2, the full variable domain reads EPEVTQTPSHQVTQMGQEVILRCVPISNHLYFYWYRQILGQKVEFLVSFYNNEISEKSEIFDDQFSVERPDGSNFTLKIRSTKLEDSAMYFCASSEAALYGYTFGSGTRLTVV.

The chain has TRBV5-6 and TRBJ2-7, with 13 bases lining up with TRBD2. In germline, CDR1 is SGHDT, CDR2 YYEEEE. The CDR3 length is 13 residues. J was trimmed by 7 bases and V by 4 bases; bases with no gene match: 2. The DNA for the CDR3 is TGTGCCAGCAGCGGACTAGCGGGAGATGAGCAGTACTTC. Amino acid sequence: CASSGLAGDEQYF. The variable domain in full, with the rest retrieved from reference TRBV5-6 and TRBJ2-7, is DAGVTQSPTHLIKTRGQQVTLRCSPKSGHDTVSWYQQALGQGPQFIFQYYEEEERQRGNFPDRFSGHQFPNYSSELNVNALLLGDSALYLCASSGLAGDEQYFGPGTRLTVT.

This chain links TRBV7-9 with TRBJ2-5; maybe TRBD1 (5 bases). Germline V gene data show CDR1 as SEHNR and CDR2 as FQNEAQ (reference sequence). With 3 bases removed from V and 9 bases from J, the gap between germline ends came to 14 bases. The CDR3 has 13 amino acids. The CDR3 DNA sequence: TGTGCCAGCAGCTTTGCGGACACCCAATCCCAGTACTTC. It encodes CASSFADTQSQYF.

By share of the sample, this clone is medium-sized. The genes are TRBV7-9 and TRBJ1-1, with D tentatively TRBD1 (5 bases). Germline loops: CDR1 SEHNR, CDR2 FQNEAQ (reference sequence). There are 14 residues in the CDR3. The V end lost 5 bases, the J end lost 4 bases, and 14 bases lay between the germline ends. In DNA form, the CDR3 reads TGTGCCAGCAGCGTAGTTCAGGGTTCCACTGAAGCTTTCTTT. Residues: CASSVVQGSTEAFF. Variable domain in full (rest from reference TRBV7-9 and TRBJ1-1): DTGVSQNPRHKITKRGQNVTFRCDPISEHNRLYWYRQTLGQGPEFLTYFQNEAQLEKSRLLSDRFSAERPKGSFSTLEIQRTEQGDSAMYLCASSVVQGSTEAFFGQGTRLTVV.

The genes are TRBV14 and TRBJ2-7; D unresolved. The V gene lost 1 base and the J gene lost 1 base, with 8 bases spanning the gap. The V gene's germline CDR1 is SGHDN and CDR2 FVKESK. This CDR3 has 14 residues. The CDR3 DNA follows: TGTGCCAGCAGCCAAGGGGCCTATTCCTACGAGCAGTACTTC. It translates to CASSQGAYSYEQYF.

The chain links TRBV27 to TRBJ2-1; 8 nucleotides align to TRBD2. Germline V CDR1 and CDR2: MNHEY, SMNVEV (reference sequence). The CDR3 length is 16 residues. After removal of 4 bases from V and 4 bases from J, the junction contained 9 bases not matched to a gene. The CDR3 sequence is CASSSTPREGYNEQFF. The CDR3 DNA follows: TGTGCCAGCAGTTCCACCCCTCGGGAGGGTTACAATGAGCAGTTCTTC.

This chain connects TRBV4-1 to TRBJ2-1, with TRBD2 matching 13 bases. Unmatched junction bases numbered 0, after V lost 1 base and J lost 0 bases. Germline V gene data show CDR1 as MGHRA and CDR2 as YSYEKL. The CDR3 loop spans 17 amino acids. The CDR3 coding sequence is TGCGCCAGCAGCCAAGGGACTAGCGGGGGCTCCTACAATGAGCAGTTCTTC. Its translation: CASSQGTSGGSYNEQFF.

This rearrangement joins TRBV11-3 to TRBJ1-1; the D gene is possibly TRBD1 (6 bases). This CDR3 contains 12 residues. The V gene lost 4 bases and the J gene lost 8 bases, with 11 bases spanning the gap. Germline V gene sequence: CDR1 SGHNT, CDR2 YENEEA. CDR3 sequence reads: CASSWPGQEAFF. The CDR3 DNA sequence: TGTGCCAGCAGCTGGCCAGGACAGGAAGCTTTCTTT.

In its sample, this clone was seen once. This chain connects TRBV5-5 to TRBJ1-4, with D unresolved. In germline, CDR1 is SGHKS, CDR2 YYEKEE (reference sequence). CDR3 length: 14 amino acids. V was shortened by 1 base and J by 4 bases, with 8 bases between the two germline ends. The DNA of the CDR3 is TGTGCCAGCAGCTTGACGGACCGTAATGAAAAACTGTTTTTT. This encodes CASSLTDRNEKLFF.

This chain connects TRBV6-6 to TRBJ2-7, with 7 positions matching TRBD1. Per germline, CDR1 MNHNY and CDR2 SVGAGI (reference sequence). The CDR3 sequence is 14 residues long. V was clipped by 6 bases and J by 3 bases; unmatched bases: 8. CDR3 region: CASRPQGTNYEQYF. CDR3 coding DNA: TGTGCCAGCAGACCACAGGGGACCAACTACGAGCAGTACTTC.

V is TRBV28 and J is TRBJ2-7; possibly TRBD1 for D (5 bases). The CDR3 covers 16 residues. V gave up 2 bases and J gave up 5 bases, with 19 bases separating them. Germline loops: CDR1 MDHEN, CDR2 SYDVKM. CDR3 bases: TGTGCCAGCAGTTTAACGACAGACCTAACGTCCAACGAGCAGTACTTC. This sequence encodes CASSLTTDLTSNEQYF.